What follows are 19 T cell receptor beta chains derived from one specimen sequenced in a study of response to subunit inactivated influenza vaccine. TCRdb reprocessed the RT-PCR reads with MiXCR, giving one entry per CDR3 protein. The sample lists about 610,000 distinct CDR3 sequences, roughly 15% occurring once. The specimen comprised PBMCs from blood, sampled roughly 13 days after vaccination. The receptors were sampled from a man aged 50-59 years who received an inactivated influenza vaccine.

This clonotype has just a few counts. V is TRBV5-6 and J is TRBJ2-1, with 7 bases that match TRBD2. This CDR3 contains 15 residues. V dropped 2 bases and J dropped 7; count of bases not matched to a gene: 9. Germline V gene sequence: CDR1 SGHDT, CDR2 YYEEEE. The CDR3 is CASSLSPFSGNEQFF. The CDR3 nucleotides read TGTGCCAGCAGCTTATCCCCCTTTAGCGGGAATGAGCAGTTCTTC.

The chain links TRBV19 to TRBJ2-3; 10 bases are a match to TRBD2. The CDR3 contains 16 residues. Germline V gives CDR1 LNHDA, CDR2 SQIVND (reference sequence). V shed 2 bases, J shed 4 bases, and the junction held 6 bases outside the gene matches. In DNA form, the CDR3 reads TGTGCCAGTAGTATAACTTCTAGCGGGAGACCAGATACGCAGTATTTT. Encoded protein: CASSITSSGRPDTQYF.

This clonotype was observed many times. The gene calls are TRBV6-5 and TRBJ2-7; D might be TRBD1 (6 bases). Germline V CDR1 and CDR2: MNHEY, SVGAGI. V was trimmed by 7 bases and J by 2 bases, leaving 12 bases between them. CDR3 length: 13 residues. The CDR3 protein is CASNSGHPYEQYF. The DNA for the CDR3 is TGTGCCAGCAATTCGGGACATCCCTACGAGCAGTACTTC.

This clonotype was seen repeatedly, ten times or more. The J gene is TRBJ2-1, the V gene TRBV7-2; TRBD1 matches at 7 bases. The CDR3 is made up of 14 amino acids. Trimming removed 5 bases from V and 8 bases from J; junction bases left unmatched: 9. CDR1 is SGHTA, CDR2 FQGNSA, per germline. CDR3 residues: CASSLRQGPDEQFF. The CDR3 DNA reads TGTGCCAGCAGCCTCAGACAGGGACCTGATGAGCAGTTCTTC.

This clonotype was seen more than once but under ten times. The V call is TRBV25-1, the J call TRBJ1-4; weak D call: TRBD1 (5 bases). CDR1 and CDR2 from the germline V gene are MGHDK and SYGVNS. V gave up 6 bases and J gave up 5 bases, with 10 bases separating them. The CDR3 is made up of 13 amino acids. For the CDR3, the DNA is TGTGCCAGCAGGGAGGCAGGGAATGAAAAACTGTTTTTT. Translation: CASREAGNEKLFF.

This clonotype was recorded a few times. The rearrangement joins TRBV30 to TRBJ1-1; unclear D gene. CDR3 length: 11 residues. Deletions cut 3 bases from V and 12 bases from J, with 14 bases between. CDR1 is GTSNPN, CDR2 SVGIG, per germline (reference sequence). CDR3 sequence reads: CAWRATLRTFF. The CDR3 DNA sequence: TGTGCCTGGAGGGCGACATTGAGAACTTTCTTT. Full variable domain (outside the CDR3, taken from reference TRBV30 and TRBJ1-1): SQTIHQWPATLVQPVGSPLSLECTVEGTSNPNLYWYRQAAGRGLQLLFYSVGIGQISSEVPQNLSASRPQDRQFILSSKKLLLSDSGFYLCAWRATLRTFFGQGTRLTVV.

The CDR3 is CASSSCTGRTDTQYF. The DNA for the CDR3 is TGTGCCAGCAGCTCCTGTACAGGTCGCACAGATACGCAGTATTTT. This chain uses TRBV5-5 with TRBJ2-3; D is perhaps TRBD1 (5 bases). Germline V CDR1 and CDR2: SGHKS, YYEKEE (reference sequence). The CDR3 totals 15 residues. V was pared by 3 bases and J by 1 base, with 12 bases between.

This clonotype came up many times. This rearrangement joins TRBV5-4 to TRBJ2-5; no reliable D call. V was shortened by 0 bases and J by 3 bases, with 6 bases between the two germline ends. Germline-derived CDR1 and CDR2 are SGHNT and YYREEE (reference sequence). This CDR3 contains 13 residues. Here the CDR3 reads CASSLDLEETQYF. In DNA, the CDR3 is TGTGCCAGCAGCTTGGATTTGGAAGAGACCCAGTACTTC. The whole variable domain, remainder taken from reference TRBV5-4 and TRBJ2-5, is ETGVTQSPTHLIKTRGQQVTLRCSSQSGHNTVSWYQQALGQGPQFIFQYYREEENGRGNFPPRFSGLQFPNYSSELNVNALELDDSALYLCASSLDLEETQYFGPGTRLLVL.

This clonotype was picked up a small number of times. The chain recombines TRBV15 with TRBJ2-7; TRBD2 might be the D (5 bases). Germline V gene sequence: CDR1 LNHNV, CDR2 YYDKDF (reference sequence). This CDR3 is built from 13 residues. Trimming stripped 0 bases from V and 6 bases from J, with 9 bases between. The CDR3: CATSRDMGSEQYF. CDR3 nucleotide sequence: TGTGCCACCAGCAGAGATATGGGGAGCGAGCAGTACTTC.

This clonotype was recorded a few times. The rearrangement links TRBV29-1 to TRBJ2-5; D unclear. The CDR3 contains 15 residues. V shed 5 bases and J shed 6 bases, with 22 bases lying between them. Germline CDR1 is SQVTM and CDR2 is ANQGSEA. The CDR3 loop is CSVLTLGAPSKTQYF. The CDR3 bases are TGCAGCGTTCTAACTCTAGGAGCTCCAAGTAAGACCCAGTACTTC.

The J gene is TRBJ2-3, the V gene TRBV20-1; 11 nucleotides align to TRBD2. From germline, CDR1 is DFQATT and CDR2 SNEGSKA (reference sequence). V lost 5 bases and J lost 2; bases outside the gene matches: 9. The CDR3 totals 16 residues. The CDR3 here is CSAGGTSGGNTDTQYF. DNA of the CDR3: TGCAGTGCTGGCGGCACTAGCGGGGGCAACACAGATACGCAGTATTTT.

This clonotype was detected many times. The chain couples TRBV18 to TRBJ2-5, with a possible D match to TRBD2 (5 bases). CDR1 KGHSH and CDR2 LQKENI come from the germline V gene. The CDR3 runs to 13 residues. With 2 bases removed from V and 5 bases from J, the gap between germline ends came to 9 bases. The CDR3 DNA reads as TGTGCCAGCTCACCATTGAGGGTGGAGACCCAGTACTTC. Protein sequence: CASSPLRVETQYF.

This clonotype came up once. V is TRBV9 and J is TRBJ2-2; D may be TRBD2 (5 bases). The CDR3 consists of 15 residues. Germline values: CDR1 SGDLS, CDR2 YYNGEE. Trimming stripped 7 bases from V and 5 bases from J, with 18 bases between. The CDR3 loop reads CASGEGGRGTGELFF. In DNA, the CDR3 is TGTGCCAGCGGCGAGGGTGGGAGAGGTACCGGGGAGCTGTTTTTT. The full variable domain, its missing parts supplied by reference TRBV9 and TRBJ2-2, is DSGVTQTPKHLITATGQRVTLRCSPRSGDLSVYWYQQSLDQGLQFLIQYYNGEERAKGNILERFSAQQFPDLHSELNLSSLELGDSALYFCASGEGGRGTGELFFGEGSRLTVL.

This clonotype showed up just a few times. The chain has TRBV19 and TRBJ2-1; 10 nucleotides agree with TRBD2. Germline loops: CDR1 LNHDA, CDR2 SQIVND (reference sequence). The CDR3 totals 15 residues. V lost 6 bases to trimming and J lost 5 bases; unmatched junction nucleotides: 7. CDR3 nucleotide sequence: TGTGCCAGTAGCGAGATACTAGCGGGGAACAATGAGCAGTTCTTC. Translation: CASSEILAGNNEQFF.

This clonotype was picked up a small number of times. V is TRBV27 and J is TRBJ2-3; 7 bases agree with TRBD2. The CDR3 has 14 amino acids. V shed 5 bases and J 4 bases; nucleotides not matched to a gene: 6. Looked up from germline, CDR1 is MNHEY and CDR2 is SMNVEV (reference sequence). CDR3 sequence reads: CASSLKRGSDTQYF. The CDR3 nucleotides are TGTGCCAGCAGTCTAAAGCGGGGCTCAGATACGCAGTATTTT.

The chain employs TRBV28 and TRBJ2-5; 7 bases are a match to TRBD2. This CDR3 is 14 amino acids long. V shed 4 bases and J 5 bases; nucleotides not matched to a gene: 7. Germline CDR1 MDHEN, CDR2 SYDVKM. CDR3 nucleotides: TGTGCCAGCAGTTCGCCCCGGGGGGTGGAGACCCAGTACTTC. Encoded protein: CASSSPRGVETQYF. Filled out from reference TRBV28 and TRBJ2-5, the complete variable domain reads DVKVTQSSRYLVKRTGEKVFLECVQDMDHENMFWYRQDPGLGLRLIYFSYDVKMKEKGDIPEGYSVSREKKERFSLILESASTNQTSMYLCASSSPRGVETQYFGPGTRLLVL.

The chain uses TRBV12-3 or TRBV12-4 and TRBJ2-4; 12 bases match TRBD1. With 8 bases clipped from V and 5 bases from J, the junction kept 4 bases outside the gene matches. This CDR3 has 14 residues. The CDR3 DNA is TGTGCCAGCGGCGGGACAGGGGGCGAAAACATTCAGTACTTC. It yields the protein CASGGTGGENIQYF.

This clonotype was observed a handful of times. The V and J genes are TRBV5-1 and TRBJ2-7; 9 bases line up with TRBD2. Germline-derived CDR1 and CDR2 are SGHRS and YFSETQ. This CDR3 is built from 17 residues. Trimming cost V 4 bases and J 4 bases; bases outside gene matches: 15. The CDR3 sequence: CASSPEVTAGGTYEQYF. The CDR3 nucleotides read TGCGCCAGCAGCCCGGAGGTCACGGCGGGAGGGACGTACGAGCAGTACTTC.

This clonotype was seen only a few times. The rearrangement uses TRBV6-6 and TRBJ2-1; no clear D gene. The V end was cut by 2 bases, the J end by 3 bases, with 5 bases between. This CDR3 comprises 13 residues. CDR1 is MNHNY, CDR2 SVGAGI, per germline (reference sequence). The CDR3 is CASSYDIYNEQFF. CDR3 DNA: TGTGCCAGCAGTTACGACATCTACAATGAGCAGTTCTTC.